This T cell receptor beta chain was sequenced during a study of T cell responses to AZD1222 COVID-19 vaccine. Background on the study: Some second doses came at about 4 weeks and others at about 12 weeks; these were pooled. Study-wide findings and caveats: It should be noted that donors were predominantly white British and more often female, and clonal diversity was possibly underestimated. At baseline, seropositivity was found in only five or six AZD1222 recipients. Regions 160-218 and 743-854 held dominance among vaccine-associated CD4 TCRs, which spanned spike.

The CDR3 runs 17 residues. CDR1 is MNHNS and CDR2 is SASEGT in the germline V gene. Trimming cost V 2 bases and J 1 base, with 17 bases left between them. The data were produced by immunoSEQ multiplex PCR, yet TCRdb's version contains in-frame clones alone and is incomplete. The top ten hold roughly an eighth of the sample, which has 75,000 to 95,000 clones, about 85% seen once. Comments on this clone: What it binds is not known.

Material: peripheral blood, obtained on day 0 of AZD1222 vaccination. This chain connects TRBV6-1 to TRBJ1-2; TRBD1 is a possible D gene (5 bases). The TCR sequence derives from an adult in good health. The CDR3 coding sequence is TGTGCCAGCAGTGAAACGTGGGGGGGGACCGTTAACTATGGCTACACCTTC. Its translation: CASSETWGGTVNYGYTF.